This section outlines one TCR beta chain sequence together with its context. The time point: peak reinfection, 3 to 8 weeks after reinfection detection. No in vitro expansion preceded TCR sequencing of the sorted cells. At all three reinfection time points, viable CD3+ CD8+ CD45RO- cells from a couple of donors served as controls. The CDR3 contains 17 residues. V was trimmed by 0 bases and J by 6 bases, leaving 20 bases between them. The V gene's germline CDR1 is KGHSH and CDR2 LQKENI. Data came from immunoSEQ multiplex PCR; TCRdb stores just in-frame clones and leaves some out. The repertoire includes over 35,000 clones, approximately 90% of them detected once, and around 1.2% sits in the top ten. These data originate in a study of memory CD8 T cells in hepatitis C reinfection.

Sequenced material: naive CD8+ T cells sorted from blood. This sequence originates from a man younger than 35 with hepatitis C virus infection. V gene TRBV18 combines with J gene TRBJ1-1, with D maybe TRBD1 (6 bases). As DNA, the CDR3 is TGTGCCAGCTCACCACCGGATCATGTCAGGGGCGCACCTGAAGCTTTCTTT. Protein: CASSPPDHVRGAPEAFF. Together with reference TRBV18 and TRBJ1-1, the CDR3 gives the full variable domain: NAGVMQNPRHLVRRRGQEARLRCSPMKGHSHVYWYRQLPEEGLKFMVYLQKENIIDESGMPKERFSAEFPKEGPSILRIQQVVRGDSAAYFCASSPPDHVRGAPEAFFGQGTRLTVV.